The TCR beta chain under discussion was sequenced for a study of T cell responses to AZD1222 COVID-19 vaccine. Only one count was recorded for this clone. Its antigen is unidentified. Points from the study as a whole: The donor group comprised mostly white British people and more females; the analysis possibly underestimated clonal diversity.

Produced via immunoSEQ multiplex PCR; TCRdb's table is partial and in-frame only. The repertoire holds 200,000 to 250,000 clones, with approximately 94% as singletons. The V gene's germline CDR1 is SGDLS and CDR2 YYNGEE. Losses at the gene ends were 2 bases for V and 8 bases for J; bases not matched to a gene: 7. The CDR3 has 15 residues. This receptor was obtained from an adult in good health. Material: peripheral blood, obtained on day 0 of MenACWY control vaccination. The rearrangement links TRBV9 to TRBJ2-1; 10 bases align to TRBD1. The CDR3 region is CASSVRDRGLYEQFF. The CDR3 DNA sequence: TGTGCCAGCAGCGTTCGGGACAGGGGTCTCTATGAGCAGTTCTTC.